This T cell receptor beta chain was recovered during a study of CD8 T cells in ankylosing spondylitis. The study's findings and limits: In ankylosing spondylitis blood, a motif of seven to nine highly homologous TCR beta variants appeared characteristic.

It was by quantitative 5'-RACE with molecular barcodes that TCR beta libraries were made. TCRdb passed the 5' RACE reads through MiXCR, listing each CDR3 protein once. This sample has 750,000 to 850,000 distinct CDR3 sequences, with about 12% found just once. This clonotype was seen a few times. Its antigen is not known. Germline V gene lookup returns CDR1 SGHTA and CDR2 FQGNSA. V gave up 7 bases and J gave up 1 base; unmatched junction bases: 12. CDR3 length: 17 residues. The sample consisted of blood, either unsorted or a sorted T cell fraction (not recorded which). The chain recombines TRBV7-2 with TRBJ2-2, with 7 positions matching TRBD1. This receptor was obtained from a male donor with ankylosing spondylitis. DNA of the CDR3: TGTGCCAGCACCATAGCTTCCGGGACAGTGAACACCGGGGAGCTGTTTTTT. As protein: CASTIASGTVNTGELFF.